A selection of T cell receptor beta chains follows, all from one sample in a study of Ad26.COV2.S vaccination and SARS-CoV-2 variants. Clones were sequenced by immunoSEQ multiplex PCR, and TCRdb holds only the in-frame ones, with some missing. In the table there are hundreds of thousands of clones, about 85% of which are singletons. Sequences were derived from peripheral blood, sampled in a trial of Ad26.COV2.S vaccine versus placebo. The receptors originated from a person aged 18-60 years who received the Ad26.COV2.S COVID-19 vaccine or a placebo. Each CDR3 is given without its conserved first and last residue. The listing skips clone size in some rows; elsewhere it reads once, few, many or a size class.

v_call: TRBV3-1/TRBV3-2
clone_size: NA
cdr3_aa: ASSQAGKSQPQH

v_call: TRBV23-1
clone_size: NA
cdr3_aa: ASSQEGQDKETQY

v_call: TRBV11-2
clone_size: NA
cdr3_aa: ASSLGATF

v_call: TRBV5-3
clone_size: NA
cdr3_aa: ARRADSRRGTEAF

v_call: TRBV5-4
clone_size: NA
cdr3_aa: ASSPQGLGETQY

v_call: TRBV5-6
clone_size: NA
cdr3_aa: ASSSQDRVAEAF

v_call: TRBV5-1
clone_size: NA
cdr3_aa: ASSQGTSGDSSTDTQY

v_call: TRBV27
clone_size: NA
cdr3_aa: ASSFRVMNTEAF

v_call: TRBV3-1/TRBV3-2
clone_size: NA
cdr3_aa: ASSRWTANYGYT

v_call: TRBV11-2
clone_size: NA
cdr3_aa: ASSVVTGTPQETQY

v_call: TRBV5-1
clone_size: NA
cdr3_aa: ASSLDAGLSYEQY

v_call: TRBV2
clone_size: NA
cdr3_aa: ASSLGMAGEQY

v_call: TRBV18
clone_size: NA
cdr3_aa: ASSPDRAGGSVYEQF

v_call: TRBV18
clone_size: few
cdr3_aa: ASSPGRYNEQF

v_call: TRBV6-5
clone_size: NA
cdr3_aa: ASSQGSTDTQY

v_call: TRBV19
clone_size: NA
cdr3_aa: ASSSTGDEKLF

v_call: TRBV5-1
clone_size: NA
cdr3_aa: ASSLGLDSMDEQY

v_call: TRBV5-1
clone_size: NA
cdr3_aa: ASSITGELSYEQY

v_call: TRBV5-4
clone_size: once
cdr3_aa: ASSLASNQGEQF

v_call: TRBV28
clone_size: NA
cdr3_aa: ASSRSDRGGGYT

v_call: TRBV5-8
clone_size: few
cdr3_aa: ASSLKGGYT

v_call: TRBV6-2/TRBV6-3
clone_size: NA
cdr3_aa: ASSYSGTLNTEAF

v_call: TRBV5-6
clone_size: once
cdr3_aa: ASSLLDRAYTEAF

v_call: TRBV7-9
clone_size: NA
cdr3_aa: ASSPIGGRETQY

v_call: TRBV20-1
clone_size: NA
cdr3_aa: SASQDSNQPQH

v_call: TRBV11-2
clone_size: NA
cdr3_aa: ASSLGAGPSLIGGYT

v_call: TRBV18
clone_size: few
cdr3_aa: ASSPEDSMNTGELF

v_call: TRBV7-6
clone_size: few
cdr3_aa: ASSPGQGLSYEQY

v_call: TRBV5-1
clone_size: NA
cdr3_aa: ASSAVWEGGTDTQY

v_call: TRBV3-1/TRBV3-2
clone_size: NA
cdr3_aa: ASSQGVDQPQH

v_call: TRBV27
clone_size: NA
cdr3_aa: ASSSRFPYEQY

v_call: TRBV7-8
clone_size: NA
cdr3_aa: ASSPGDSYGYT

v_call: TRBV18
clone_size: NA
cdr3_aa: ASSPLTTGELF

v_call: TRBV10-3
clone_size: once
cdr3_aa: AISESSGNTIY

v_call: TRBV24-1
clone_size: NA
cdr3_aa: ATSDLIAGGYNEQF

v_call: TRBV3-1/TRBV3-2
clone_size: NA
cdr3_aa: ASSQDHLGIPYNEQF

v_call: TRBV30
clone_size: NA
cdr3_aa: ACSQGAGEKLF

v_call: TRBV3-1/TRBV3-2
clone_size: NA
cdr3_aa: ASSQDPTGELF

v_call: TRBV6-5
clone_size: NA
cdr3_aa: ASSYGSGVNTEAF

v_call: TRBV13
clone_size: NA
cdr3_aa: ASSPKGLGLGELF

v_call: TRBV2
clone_size: NA
cdr3_aa: ASSPDDGQPQH

v_call: TRBV29-1
clone_size: NA
cdr3_aa: SIYGESTDTQY

v_call: TRBV30
clone_size: NA
cdr3_aa: AWLSGANVLT

v_call: TRBV5-1
clone_size: NA
cdr3_aa: ASSFQTSGGPEQF

v_call: TRBV27
clone_size: NA
cdr3_aa: ASSFRGIQETQY

v_call: TRBV13
clone_size: once
cdr3_aa: ASSLGGAGYGYT

v_call: TRBV10-1
clone_size: once
cdr3_aa: ASSQGFEQY

v_call: TRBV23-1
clone_size: NA
cdr3_aa: ASSQSPDREYSYNSPLH